These 31 T cell receptor beta chains were all obtained from the same sample, sequenced in a study of T cells in localized non-small cell lung cancer. Profiled with immunoSEQ multiplex PCR; TCRdb holds only in-frame clones, not every one. The table records some 50,000 clones, around 90% of them present only once. The source was PBMCs, collected before any cancer treatment. The receptors stem from a female donor with stage II lung adenocarcinoma.

The chain is built from TRBV7-9 and TRBJ1-2; D remains unclear. This CDR3 contains 14 residues. Germline values: CDR1 SEHNR, CDR2 FQNEAQ (reference sequence). Trimming stripped 4 bases from V and 0 bases from J, with 9 bases between. The CDR3 here is CASSSTGANYGYTF. CDR3 nucleotides: TGTGCCAGCAGCTCCACCGGGGCTAACTATGGCTACACCTTC.

This rearrangement joins TRBV27 to TRBJ2-5; 11 bases align to TRBD2. Germline-derived CDR1 and CDR2 are MNHEY and SMNVEV (reference sequence). V lost 7 bases and J lost 2; bases outside the gene matches: 12. This CDR3 has 17 amino acids. DNA for the CDR3: TGTGCCAGCACCGGGGCGGGACTAGCGGACCAACAAGAGACCCAGTACTTC. It is translated as CASTGAGLADQQETQYF.

The CDR3 protein is CASSAFSRTEAFF. In nucleotides, the CDR3 is TGTGCCAGCAGTGCTTTCTCTAGGACTGAAGCTTTCTTT. The V gene is TRBV25-1, the J gene TRBJ1-1; D is uncertain. Germline V gene data show CDR1 as MGHDK and CDR2 as SYGVNS. The V end lost 4 bases, the J end lost 5 bases, and 11 bases lay between the germline ends. There are 13 residues in the CDR3.

The chain has TRBV5-1 and TRBJ2-5, with a weak D call TRBD2 (5 bases). This CDR3 spans 14 amino acids. Germline assignment: CDR1 SGHRS and CDR2 YFSETQ. The germline V and J ends were trimmed by 0 bases and 4 bases, with 10 bases remaining between them. CDR3 amino acids: CASSLGRVIETQYF. CDR3 sequence (DNA): TGCGCCAGCAGCTTGGGGCGGGTGATAGAGACCCAGTACTTC.

This chain joins TRBV27 and TRBJ1-4; TRBD1 agrees at 8 bases. Germline CDR1 and CDR2: MNHEY and SMNVEV (reference sequence). This CDR3 contains 15 residues. V was clipped by 4 bases and J by 4 bases; unmatched bases: 5. The DNA of the CDR3 is TGTGCCAGCAGTTATCAGGGGGCCGTTAATGAAAAACTGTTTTTT. It specifies CASSYQGAVNEKLFF.

This chain connects TRBV7-2 to TRBJ1-1; the D is unclear. From germline, CDR1 is SGHTA and CDR2 FQGNSA. This CDR3 has 14 amino acids. Trimming removed 1 base at V and 1 base at J, with 7 bases between. The CDR3 reads CASSLVPENTEAFF. The CDR3 bases are TGTGCCAGCAGCTTAGTCCCAGAGAACACTGAAGCTTTCTTT.

This chain links TRBV6-5 with TRBJ2-5, with TRBD1 matching 12 bases. CDR1 MNHEY and CDR2 SVGAGI come from the germline V gene. The CDR3 sequence is 14 residues long. The J segment lost 4 bases and the V segment lost 4 bases, leaving 1 base of the junction unmatched. In nucleotides, the CDR3 is TGTGCCAGCAGTTCGGGACAGGGGGCAGAGACCCAGTACTTC. As protein: CASSSGQGAETQYF.

V and J are TRBV5-1 and TRBJ2-7; possible D gene TRBD1, 6 bases. V shed 3 bases and J shed 1 base, with 17 bases lying between them. CDR1 and CDR2 (germline): SGHRS, YFSETQ. The CDR3 is 16 residues long. The CDR3, as DNA: TGCGCCAGCAGCTCCAGATGGACAGTGGATTCCTACGAGCAGTACTTC. This gives the protein CASSSRWTVDSYEQYF.

The V gene is TRBV6-1, the J gene TRBJ2-7; the D call may be TRBD1 or TRBD2 (5 bases each). This CDR3 has 14 residues. The germline V and J ends were trimmed by 1 base and 4 bases, with 11 bases remaining between them. Germline-derived CDR1 and CDR2 are MNHNS and SASEGT. CDR3 residues: CASSEGGAGYEQYF. The CDR3 DNA follows: TGTGCCAGCAGTGAAGGAGGGGCCGGGTACGAGCAGTACTTC.

This chain connects TRBV27 to TRBJ1-1; TRBD1 aligns across 7 bases. Germline CDR1 reads MNHEY; CDR2 reads SMNVEV (reference sequence). The junction had 7 bases not matched to a gene; V was cut back by 5 bases and J by 7 bases. This CDR3 has 13 residues. In nucleotides, the CDR3 is TGTGCCAGCAGTCCTATTGACAGGGATGAAGCTTTCTTT. This sequence encodes CASSPIDRDEAFF.

The J gene is TRBJ1-6, the V gene TRBV6-5, with D unresolved. The germline V gene encodes CDR1 MNHEY and CDR2 SVGAGI. The CDR3 is 16 amino acids. Trimming pared 0 bases from V and 9 bases from J, leaving 15 bases between. The CDR3 nucleotides are TGTGCCAGCAGTTACTCTTTGGGATTTACTGGTTCACCCCTCCACTTT. Translating it yields CASSYSLGFTGSPLHF.

The J gene is TRBJ2-7, the V gene TRBV7-9, with TRBD1 identical over 7 bases. Germline lookup yields CDR1 SEHNR and CDR2 FQNEAQ (reference sequence). This CDR3 has 14 residues. With 3 bases clipped from V and 0 bases from J, the junction kept 2 bases outside the gene matches. Here the CDR3 DNA reads TGTGCCAGCAGCTTGGGGGACAGCTCCTACGAGCAGTACTTC. Protein: CASSLGDSSYEQYF.

The chain carries TRBV6-1 and TRBJ1-1, with unresolved D. The V and J ends lost 6 bases and 6 bases respectively, with 8 bases between them. CDR1 is MNHNS and CDR2 is SASEGT in the germline V gene. There are 11 residues in the CDR3. The CDR3 nucleotides are TGTGCCAGCAGGGGTTGGGCTGAAGCTTTCTTT. This translates into CASRGWAEAFF.

The chain is built from TRBV11-2 and TRBJ2-7, with 7 bases matching TRBD1. Germline V gene data show CDR1 as SGHAT and CDR2 as FQNNGV. The CDR3 is made up of 13 amino acids. The V gene end was trimmed by 4 bases and the J gene end by 5 bases; junction bases not matched to a gene: 5. The CDR3 is CASSSTGFHEQYF. CDR3 coding DNA: TGTGCCAGCAGCTCGACAGGGTTCCACGAGCAGTACTTC.

Remarks on this clone: A junction boundary mismatches the germline segment, possibly from a read error. The CDR3 nucleotides read TGTGCCAGCAGCCCAGTCCGAACAGGGGGTTCATATGGCTGCACCTTC. It translates to CASSPVRTGGSYGCTF. The chain employs TRBV28 and TRBJ1-2; 8 bases line up with TRBD1. Per germline, CDR1 MDHEN and CDR2 SYDVKM. The CDR3 has 16 residues.

The chain carries TRBV7-7 and TRBJ1-2, with D unclear. The CDR3 length is 17 residues. Deletions cut 2 bases from V and 1 base from J, with 17 bases between. The germline gives CDR1 SSHAT, CDR2 FNYEAQ (reference sequence). The CDR3 region is CASSLRRSPQINYGYTF. The CDR3 coding sequence is TGTGCCAGCAGCTTACGACGGTCCCCACAAATTAACTATGGCTACACCTTC.

The chain employs TRBV30 and TRBJ2-5; 8 nucleotides match TRBD1. The CDR3 length is 12 residues. CDR1 and CDR2 from the germline V gene are GTSNPN and SVGIG (reference sequence). The V and J ends lost 5 bases and 11 bases, in that order; junction bases with no gene match: 10. In DNA form, the CDR3 reads TGTGCCTGGGACAGGGGCGAAAATCGGCAGTACTTC. Translated, it gives CAWDRGENRQYF.

V and J are TRBV2 and TRBJ1-2; unclear D gene. Trimming stripped 0 bases from V and 8 bases from J, with 10 bases between. The CDR3 is made up of 13 amino acids. Germline values: CDR1 SNHLY, CDR2 FYNNEI. The CDR3, as DNA: TGTGCCAGCAGTGAAGCGCTTAAAGGGGGCTACACCTTC. It codes for CASSEALKGGYTF.

V gene TRBV21-1 combines with J gene TRBJ1-2. TRBV21-1 is deemed a pseudogene. The CDR3 spans 17 residues. CDR3 in amino acids: CASTRRAGAVAGYGYTF. As DNA, the CDR3 is TGTGCCAGCACTCGAAGAGCGGGGGCAGTTGCTGGCTATGGCTACACCTTC.

The chain employs TRBV25-1 and TRBJ1-5, with unresolved D. Trimming removed 2 bases at V and 2 bases at J, with 10 bases between. This CDR3 has 15 residues. From germline, CDR1 is MGHDK and CDR2 SYGVNS. CDR3 DNA: TGTGCCAGCAGTGAAGAAGGTAAGGGCAATCAGCCCCAGCATTTT. This encodes CASSEEGKGNQPQHF.

The V gene is TRBV5-1, the J gene TRBJ1-2, with TRBD1 matching over 8 bases. Germline V lookup: CDR1 SGHRS, CDR2 YFSETQ. There are 15 residues in the CDR3. V lost 3 bases, J lost 2 bases, and 6 bases stayed unmatched. The CDR3 spells CASSWGQDKNYGYTF. The CDR3 nucleotides read TGCGCCAGCAGCTGGGGACAGGACAAAAACTATGGCTACACCTTC.

CDR3 nucleotides: TGCGCCAGCCGTGGAGGTGTGACAAGGGGCACTGAAGCTTTCTTT. Residues: CASRGGVTRGTEAFF. This sequence joins TRBV5-1 and TRBJ1-1, with D perhaps matching TRBD1 (5 bases). The germline V gene has CDR1 SGHRS and CDR2 YFSETQ. The germline V and J ends were trimmed by 7 bases and 4 bases, with 20 bases remaining between them. This CDR3 has 15 residues.

The chain links TRBV6-1 to TRBJ1-5, with D maybe TRBD1 (5 bases). Trimming shortened V by 2 bases and J by 3 bases, and 14 bases separated the two germline ends. The CDR3 contains 16 residues. Germline V lookup: CDR1 MNHNS, CDR2 SASEGT. The CDR3 DNA reads as TGTGCCAGCAGTGAAAATCAAAGACAGTTCAATCAGCCCCAGCATTTT. It encodes CASSENQRQFNQPQHF.

In this sample, this clone turned up a few times. J is TRBJ1-6 and V is TRBV10-3; 7 bases align to TRBD1. With 11 bases clipped from V and 6 bases from J, the junction kept 7 bases outside the gene matches. This CDR3 is 13 amino acids long. The germline V gene encodes CDR1 ENHRY and CDR2 SYGVKD. DNA of the CDR3: TGTGCCGGCGGGGGACAGACTAATTCACCCCTCCACTTT. Its translation is CAGGGQTNSPLHF.

The gene calls are TRBV27 and TRBJ1-2; no definite D call. The V end was cut by 4 bases, the J end by 8 bases, with 11 bases between. Per germline, CDR1 MNHEY and CDR2 SMNVEV (reference sequence). This CDR3 comprises 12 residues. This chain's CDR3 is CASSYRGKGYTF. Written as DNA, the CDR3 is TGTGCCAGCAGTTACCGGGGAAAAGGCTACACCTTC.

This clone is labeled as medium-sized. This chain uses TRBV7-8 with TRBJ1-5, with D uncertain. Trimming stripped 2 bases from V and 0 bases from J, with 14 bases between. This CDR3 comprises 17 residues. Looked up from germline, CDR1 is SGHVS and CDR2 is FQNEAQ. CDR3 nucleotide sequence: TGTGCCAGCAGCTTAAACAGTCGTGAACTTAGCAATCAGCCCCAGCATTTT. This encodes CASSLNSRELSNQPQHF.

This clone was observed a single time. The V and J genes are TRBV6-1 and TRBJ1-2; TRBD1 matches at 10 bases. V shed 1 base and J 5 bases; nucleotides not matched to a gene: 1. The CDR3 consists of 14 residues. Per the germline V gene, CDR1 is MNHNS and CDR2 is SASEGT. The CDR3 DNA reads TGTGCCAGCAGTGAAGGGGACAGGGGATATGGCTACACCTTC. Translation gives CASSEGDRGYGYTF.

The rearrangement joins TRBV7-9 to TRBJ1-1; tentative D call: TRBD1 (5 bases). Trimming took off 1 base at V and 1 base at J, with 7 bases between the two ends. Germline lookup yields CDR1 SEHNR and CDR2 FQNEAQ (reference sequence). The CDR3 consists of 14 residues. CDR3 region: CASSLGTGNTEAFF. The CDR3 nucleotides are TGTGCCAGCAGCTTAGGTACAGGGAACACTGAAGCTTTCTTT.

This chain uses TRBV5-1 with TRBJ1-1; 9 positions agree with TRBD1. After removal of 1 base from V and 3 bases from J, the junction contained 10 bases not matched to a gene. The CDR3 consists of 17 residues. Germline CDR1 and CDR2: SGHRS and YFSETQ. In DNA form, the CDR3 reads TGCGCCAGCAGCTTGCTCGACGCGGGACAGGGCCACACTGAAGCTTTCTTT. Protein product: CASSLLDAGQGHTEAFF.

The rearrangement joins TRBV15 to TRBJ1-2; D unclear. V lost 7 bases, J lost 2 bases, and 11 bases lay in between. The germline CDR1 and CDR2 sequences are LNHNV and YYDKDF (reference sequence). The CDR3 spans 13 residues. Here the CDR3 DNA reads TGTGCCACCAAGCCGGGCGCGAACTATGGCTACACCTTC. It codes for CATKPGANYGYTF.

The rearrangement joins TRBV6-5 to TRBJ1-1; 9 bases are shared with TRBD1. The CDR3 runs 14 residues. After removal of 5 bases from V and 11 bases from J, the junction contained 12 bases not matched to a gene. CDR1 is MNHEY, CDR2 SVGAGI, per germline. The CDR3 sequence: CASSRQNRGRTAFF. DNA for the CDR3: TGTGCCAGCAGTCGCCAAAACAGGGGGCGTACGGCTTTCTTT.